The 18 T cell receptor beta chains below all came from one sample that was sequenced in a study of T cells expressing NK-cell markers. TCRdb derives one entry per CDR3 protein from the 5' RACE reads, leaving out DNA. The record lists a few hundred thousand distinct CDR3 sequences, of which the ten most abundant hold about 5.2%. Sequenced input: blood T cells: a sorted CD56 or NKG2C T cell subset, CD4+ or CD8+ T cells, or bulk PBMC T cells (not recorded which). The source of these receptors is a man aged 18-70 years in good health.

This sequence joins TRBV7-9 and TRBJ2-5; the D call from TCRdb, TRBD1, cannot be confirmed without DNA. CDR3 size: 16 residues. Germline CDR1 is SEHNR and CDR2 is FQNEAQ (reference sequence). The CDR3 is CASSLGETGGMRTQYF.

This CDR3 reads CSARSAGPKPQPQHF. This chain links TRBV20-1 with TRBJ1-5. The CDR3 runs 15 residues. Per the germline V gene, CDR1 is DFQATT and CDR2 is SNEGSKA (reference sequence).

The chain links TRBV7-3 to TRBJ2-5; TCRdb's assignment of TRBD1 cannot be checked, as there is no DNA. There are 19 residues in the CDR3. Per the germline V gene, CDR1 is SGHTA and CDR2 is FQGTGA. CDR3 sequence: CASSLRHPSQGARQETQYF. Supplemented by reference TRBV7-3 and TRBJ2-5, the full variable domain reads GAGVSQTPSNKVTEKGKYVELRCDPISGHTALYWYRQSLGQGPEFLIYFQGTGAADDSGLPNDRFFAVRPEGSVSTLKIQRTERGDSAVYLCASSLRHPSQGARQETQYFGPGTRLLVL.

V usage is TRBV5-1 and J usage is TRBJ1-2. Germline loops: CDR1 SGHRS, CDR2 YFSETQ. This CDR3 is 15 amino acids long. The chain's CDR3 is CASSLDRAELGGYTF.

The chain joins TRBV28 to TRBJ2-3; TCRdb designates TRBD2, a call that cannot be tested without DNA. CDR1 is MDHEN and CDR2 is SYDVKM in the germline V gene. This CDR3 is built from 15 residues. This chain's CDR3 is CASIDRAGSTDTQYF.

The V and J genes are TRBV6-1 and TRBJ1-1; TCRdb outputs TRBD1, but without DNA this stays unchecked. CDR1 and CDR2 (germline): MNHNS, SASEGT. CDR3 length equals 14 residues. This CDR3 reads CASTRDGANTEAFF.

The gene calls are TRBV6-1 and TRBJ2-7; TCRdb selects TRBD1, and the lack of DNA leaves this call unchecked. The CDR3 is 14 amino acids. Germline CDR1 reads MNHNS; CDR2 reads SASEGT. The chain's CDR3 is CASATGLVTYEQYF.

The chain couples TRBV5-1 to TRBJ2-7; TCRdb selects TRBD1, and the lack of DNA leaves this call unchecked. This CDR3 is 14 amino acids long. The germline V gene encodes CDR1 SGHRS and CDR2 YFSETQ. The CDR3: CASSLGGTGVPQYF.

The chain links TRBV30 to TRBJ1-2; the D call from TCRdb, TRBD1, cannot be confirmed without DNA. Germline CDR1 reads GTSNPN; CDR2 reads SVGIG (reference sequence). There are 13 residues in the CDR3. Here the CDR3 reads CAWGTGSVYGYTF.

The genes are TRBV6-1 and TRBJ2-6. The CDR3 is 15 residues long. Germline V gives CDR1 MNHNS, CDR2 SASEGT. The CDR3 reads CATDDRGSGANVLTF.

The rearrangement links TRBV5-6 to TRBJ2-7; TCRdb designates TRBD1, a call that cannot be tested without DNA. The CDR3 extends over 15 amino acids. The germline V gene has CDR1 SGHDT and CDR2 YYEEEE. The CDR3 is CASSSFGRDTYEQYF.

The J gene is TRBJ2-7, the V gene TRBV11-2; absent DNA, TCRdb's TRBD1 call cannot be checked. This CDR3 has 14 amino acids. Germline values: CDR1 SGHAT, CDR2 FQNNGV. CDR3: CASSLGPTAHEQYF.

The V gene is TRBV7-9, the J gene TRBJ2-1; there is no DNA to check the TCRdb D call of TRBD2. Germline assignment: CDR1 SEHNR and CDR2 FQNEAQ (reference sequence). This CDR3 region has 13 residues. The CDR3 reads CASSSSSRGEQFF.

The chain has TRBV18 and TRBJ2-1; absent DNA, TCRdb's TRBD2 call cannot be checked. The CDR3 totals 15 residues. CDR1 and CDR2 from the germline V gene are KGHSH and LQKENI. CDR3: CASSPPSLHYNEQFF.

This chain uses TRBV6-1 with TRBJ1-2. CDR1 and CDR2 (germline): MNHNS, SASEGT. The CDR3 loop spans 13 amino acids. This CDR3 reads CASREQPTYGYTF.

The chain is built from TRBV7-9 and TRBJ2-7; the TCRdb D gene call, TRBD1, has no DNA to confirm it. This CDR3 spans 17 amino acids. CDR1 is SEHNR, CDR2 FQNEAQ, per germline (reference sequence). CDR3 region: CASSLDWDRGKYYEQYF.

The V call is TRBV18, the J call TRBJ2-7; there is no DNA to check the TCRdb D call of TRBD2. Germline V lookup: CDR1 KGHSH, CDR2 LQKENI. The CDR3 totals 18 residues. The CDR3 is CASSLPLNGSGGFYEQYF.

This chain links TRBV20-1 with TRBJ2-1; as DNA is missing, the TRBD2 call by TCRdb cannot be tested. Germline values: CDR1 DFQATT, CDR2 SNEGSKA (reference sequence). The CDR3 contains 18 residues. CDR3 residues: CSARDSLVLAEGVNEQFF.